This T cell receptor beta chain was documented in a study of T cells in Graves' hyperthyroidism and ophthalmopathy. This sample holds PBMCs from 10 ml fresh peripheral blood. Amplification targeted TCR beta CDR3 regions from RNA transcripts. First-round RT-PCR of the TCR CDR3 relied on the HTBI primer set. TCRdb re-derived calls from the multiplex PCR reads in MiXCR, one entry per CDR3 protein. The sample lists approximately 640,000 distinct CDR3 sequences, roughly 16% occurring once. The V gene lost 2 bases and the J gene lost 2 bases, with 10 bases spanning the gap. CDR1 and CDR2 (germline): SGHKS, YYEKEE (reference sequence). The CDR3 sequence is 15 residues long. This clonotype has just a few counts.

The chain has TRBV5-5 and TRBJ2-2; D is possibly TRBD1 (6 bases). The source of this sequence is a woman aged 25 to 45 with Graves' hyperthyroidism. The sample taken for sequencing was blood. CDR3 protein: CASSLKGVNTGELFF. As DNA, the CDR3 is TGTGCCAGCAGCTTAAAGGGGGTCAACACCGGGGAGCTGTTTTTT.